What follows is one T cell receptor beta chain and its context. This sample was taken from a study of blood T cell repertoires in COVID-19. Study-level background: COVID-19 samples collected from the United States, Italy and Spain covered acute and convalescent phases.

This CDR3 has 14 amino acids. The germline CDR1 and CDR2 sequences are LGHDT and YNNKEL (reference sequence). The V gene end was trimmed by 7 bases and the J gene end by 12 bases; junction bases not matched to a gene: 12. Assay used: immunoSEQ multiplex PCR; TCRdb lists only in-frame clones, some missing. In the table there are 80,000 to 100,000 clones, about 87% of which are singletons. Sequenced sample: peripheral blood. This rearrangement joins TRBV3-1 (or the pseudogene TRBV3-2) to TRBJ2-3; 11 nucleotides align to TRBD2. This receptor was taken from a human donor with COVID-19, enrolled during active disease. The donor label of this sample is uncertain. CDR3 nucleotides: TGTGCCAGCACCCCGGGGACTAGCGGTGGGGGTCAGTATTTT. Amino acids: CASTPGTSGGGQYF.